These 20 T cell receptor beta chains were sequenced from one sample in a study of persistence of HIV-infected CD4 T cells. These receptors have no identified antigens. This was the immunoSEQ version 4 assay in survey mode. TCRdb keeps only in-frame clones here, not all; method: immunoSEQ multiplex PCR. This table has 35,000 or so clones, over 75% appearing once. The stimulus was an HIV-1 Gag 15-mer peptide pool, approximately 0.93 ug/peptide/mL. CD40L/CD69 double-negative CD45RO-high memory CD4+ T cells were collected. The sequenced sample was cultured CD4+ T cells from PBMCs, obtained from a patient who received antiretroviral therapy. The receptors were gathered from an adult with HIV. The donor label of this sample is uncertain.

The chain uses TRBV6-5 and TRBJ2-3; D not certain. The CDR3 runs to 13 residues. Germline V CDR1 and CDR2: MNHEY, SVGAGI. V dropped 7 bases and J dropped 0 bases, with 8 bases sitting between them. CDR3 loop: CASTTTSTDTQYF. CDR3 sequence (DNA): TGTGCCAGCACCACCACTAGCACAGATACGCAGTATTTT.

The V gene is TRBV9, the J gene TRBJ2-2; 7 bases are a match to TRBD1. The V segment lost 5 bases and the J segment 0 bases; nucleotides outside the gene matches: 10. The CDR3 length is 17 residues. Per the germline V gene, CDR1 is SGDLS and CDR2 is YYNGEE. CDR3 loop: CASRSSRGQANTGELFF. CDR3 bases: TGTGCCAGCAGGTCTTCTAGAGGACAGGCGAACACCGGGGAGCTGTTTTTT.

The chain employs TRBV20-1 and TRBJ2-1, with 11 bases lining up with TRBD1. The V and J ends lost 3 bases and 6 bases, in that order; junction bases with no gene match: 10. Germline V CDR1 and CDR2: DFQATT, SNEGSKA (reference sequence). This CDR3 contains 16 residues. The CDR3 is CSASPTLDRGLNEQFF. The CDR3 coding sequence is TGCAGTGCTAGTCCTACCCTGGACAGGGGGCTCAATGAGCAGTTCTTC.

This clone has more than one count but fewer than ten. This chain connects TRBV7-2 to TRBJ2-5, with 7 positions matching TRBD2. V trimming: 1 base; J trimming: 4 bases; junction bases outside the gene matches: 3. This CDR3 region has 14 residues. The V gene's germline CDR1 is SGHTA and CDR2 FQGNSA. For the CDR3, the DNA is TGTGCCAGCAGCTTAGGACTAGCAGCAGAGACCCAGTACTTC. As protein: CASSLGLAAETQYF.

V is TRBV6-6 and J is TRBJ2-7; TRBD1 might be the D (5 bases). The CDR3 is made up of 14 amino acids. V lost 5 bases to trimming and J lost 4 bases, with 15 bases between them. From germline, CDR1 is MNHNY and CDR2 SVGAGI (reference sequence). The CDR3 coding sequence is TGTGCCAGCAGTAGACAGCTTGGTTTATACGAGCAGTACTTC. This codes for CASSRQLGLYEQYF.

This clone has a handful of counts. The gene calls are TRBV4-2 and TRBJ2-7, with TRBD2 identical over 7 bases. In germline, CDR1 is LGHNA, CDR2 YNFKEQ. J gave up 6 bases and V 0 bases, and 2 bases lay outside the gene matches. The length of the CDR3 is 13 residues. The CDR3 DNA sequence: TGTGCCAGCAGCCAAGATGGGGGGGGCGAGCAGTACTTC. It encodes CASSQDGGGEQYF.

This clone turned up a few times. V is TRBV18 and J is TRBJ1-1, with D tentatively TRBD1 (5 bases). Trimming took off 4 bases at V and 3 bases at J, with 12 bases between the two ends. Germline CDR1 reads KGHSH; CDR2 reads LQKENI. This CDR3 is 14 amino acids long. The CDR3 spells CASSQGQEDTEAFF. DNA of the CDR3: TGTGCCAGCTCACAGGGGCAGGAGGACACTGAAGCTTTCTTT.

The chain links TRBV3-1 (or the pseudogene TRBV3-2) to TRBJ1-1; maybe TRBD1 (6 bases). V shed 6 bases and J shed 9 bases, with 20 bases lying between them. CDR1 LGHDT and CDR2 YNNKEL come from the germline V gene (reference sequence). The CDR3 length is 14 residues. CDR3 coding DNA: TGTGCCAGCAGTCTAGTACAATCCGGGACACAAGCTTTCTTT. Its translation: CASSLVQSGTQAFF.

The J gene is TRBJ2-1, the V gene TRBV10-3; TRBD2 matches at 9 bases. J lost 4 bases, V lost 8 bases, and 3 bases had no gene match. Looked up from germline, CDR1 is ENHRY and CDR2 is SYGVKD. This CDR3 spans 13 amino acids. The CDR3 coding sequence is TGTGCCATCGCGGGGGGGCCGTACAATGAGCAGTTCTTC. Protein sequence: CAIAGGPYNEQFF.

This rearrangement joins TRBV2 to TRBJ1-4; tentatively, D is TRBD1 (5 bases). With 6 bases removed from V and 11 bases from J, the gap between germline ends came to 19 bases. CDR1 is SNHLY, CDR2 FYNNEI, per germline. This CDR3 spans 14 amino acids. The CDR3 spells CASSQQVLEGKLFF. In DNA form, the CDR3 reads TGTGCCAGCAGCCAACAGGTACTCGAAGGGAAACTGTTTTTT.

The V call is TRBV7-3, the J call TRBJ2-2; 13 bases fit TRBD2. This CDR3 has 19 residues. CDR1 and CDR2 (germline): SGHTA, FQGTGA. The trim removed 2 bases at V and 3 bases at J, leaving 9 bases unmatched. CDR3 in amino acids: CASSLVRLAGGKDTGELFF. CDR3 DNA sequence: TGTGCCAGCAGCTTAGTTCGACTAGCGGGGGGCAAGGACACCGGGGAGCTGTTTTTT.

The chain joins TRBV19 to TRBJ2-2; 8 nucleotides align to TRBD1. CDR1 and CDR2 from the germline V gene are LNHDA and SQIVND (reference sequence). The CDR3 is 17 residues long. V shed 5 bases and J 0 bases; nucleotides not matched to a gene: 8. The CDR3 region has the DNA TGTGCCAGTAGTTTCCTTCAGGGGGCCCCGAACACCGGGGAGCTGTTTTTT. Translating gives CASSFLQGAPNTGELFF.

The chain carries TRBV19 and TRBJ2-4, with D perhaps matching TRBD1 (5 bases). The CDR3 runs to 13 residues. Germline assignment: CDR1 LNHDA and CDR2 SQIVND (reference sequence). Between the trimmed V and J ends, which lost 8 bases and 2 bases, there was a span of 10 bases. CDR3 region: CASRQLSKNIQYF. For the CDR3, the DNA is TGTGCCAGTCGACAGCTGTCCAAAAACATTCAGTACTTC.

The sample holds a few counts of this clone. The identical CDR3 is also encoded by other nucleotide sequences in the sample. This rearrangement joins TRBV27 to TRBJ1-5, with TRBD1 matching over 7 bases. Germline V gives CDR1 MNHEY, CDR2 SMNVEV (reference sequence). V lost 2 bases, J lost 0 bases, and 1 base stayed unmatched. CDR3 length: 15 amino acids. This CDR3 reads CASSLNRGSNQPQHF. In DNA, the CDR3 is TGTGCCAGCAGTTTAAACAGGGGTAGCAATCAGCCCCAGCATTTT.

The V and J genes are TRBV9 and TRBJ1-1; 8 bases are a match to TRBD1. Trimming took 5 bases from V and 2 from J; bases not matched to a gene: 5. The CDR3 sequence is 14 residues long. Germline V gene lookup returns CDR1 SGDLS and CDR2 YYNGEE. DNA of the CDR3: TGTGCCAGCAGTAAAACAGGGGGAAACACTGAAGCTTTCTTT. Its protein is CASSKTGGNTEAFF.

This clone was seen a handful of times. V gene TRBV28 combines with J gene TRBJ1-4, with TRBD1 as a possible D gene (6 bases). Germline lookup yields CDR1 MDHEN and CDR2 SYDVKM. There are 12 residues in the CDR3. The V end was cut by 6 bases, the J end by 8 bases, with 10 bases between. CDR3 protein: CASSKDSEKLFF. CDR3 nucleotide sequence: TGTGCCAGCAGCAAGGACAGCGAAAAACTGTTTTTT.

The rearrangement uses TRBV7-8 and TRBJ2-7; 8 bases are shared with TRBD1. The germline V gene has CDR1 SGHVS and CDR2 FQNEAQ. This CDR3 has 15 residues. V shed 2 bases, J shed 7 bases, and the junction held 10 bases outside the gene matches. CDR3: CASSLPGTGPREQYF. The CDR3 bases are TGTGCCAGCAGCTTACCCGGGACAGGCCCGAGGGAGCAGTACTTC.

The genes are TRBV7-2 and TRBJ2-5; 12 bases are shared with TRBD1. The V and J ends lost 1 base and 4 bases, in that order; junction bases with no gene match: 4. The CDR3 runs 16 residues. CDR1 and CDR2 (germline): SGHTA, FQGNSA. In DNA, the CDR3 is TGTGCCAGCAGCTTAGGGGGGGACAGGGGGCGAGAGACCCAGTACTTC. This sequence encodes CASSLGGDRGRETQYF.

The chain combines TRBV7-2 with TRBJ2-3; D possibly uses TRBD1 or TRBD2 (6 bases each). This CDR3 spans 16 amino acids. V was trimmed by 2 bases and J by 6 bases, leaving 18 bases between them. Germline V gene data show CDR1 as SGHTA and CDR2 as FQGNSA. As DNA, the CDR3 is TGTGCCAGCAGCTTAATGGGTGTTAAAGGGGGGGATACGCAGTATTTT. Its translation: CASSLMGVKGGDTQYF.

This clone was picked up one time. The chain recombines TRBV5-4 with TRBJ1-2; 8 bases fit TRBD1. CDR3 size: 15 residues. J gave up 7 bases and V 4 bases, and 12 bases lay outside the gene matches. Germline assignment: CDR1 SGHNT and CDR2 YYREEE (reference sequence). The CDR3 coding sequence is TGTGCCAGCAGCACCGGGACAGGATTACTGGGTGGCTACACCTTC. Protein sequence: CASSTGTGLLGGYTF.